This TCR beta chain was captured in a study of tumor-infiltrating lymphocytes in primary liver carcinoma. Looking at the study overall: Measuring roughly 4 to 11 cm across, the tumors were staged as T1-T3 N0M0.

Study-level findings and limits: No more than about 8-24% of top clones could be seen in all five tumor regions.

As to this clonotype: Its specificity is not known. Mismatch with germline at one junction end may stem from a read error.

Extraction of RNA together with DNA used about 17-30 mg of unsorted bulk tissue. Sampling was performed at five separate regions of each tumor. Production of TCR beta cDNA used approximately 0.55 ug total RNA together with a constant-region primer. Researchers made the TCR beta libraries by running three nested multiplex PCR rounds with slightly modified ARM-PCR. TRBV1-TRBV30 forward and Cbeta reverse primers drove the first two approximately 10-cycle rounds. MiXCR, applied by TCRdb to the multiplex PCR reads, yields one record per CDR3 protein. The data hold under 110,000 distinct CDR3 sequences, with more than 65% observed a single time. Germline CDR1 MNHNS, CDR2 SASEGT. The CDR3 is made up of 14 amino acids.

This receptor was obtained from a woman aged 60-75 years with primary liver carcinoma and hepatitis B virus infection. The chain employs TRBV6-1 and TRBJ1-2, with D possibly matching TRBD1 (5 bases). The sample was liver tumor tissue from sampling region 2. Sample subset: tumor region T2, inferior pole. This chain's CDR3 is CVSTWERRTNGYTF. DNA of the CDR3: TGTGTCAGCACCTGGGAAAGGCGGACAAATGGCTACACCTTC.